A single sample gave rise to the 21 T cell receptor beta chains below, sequenced in a study of control samples from healthy donors and cancer patients. Sequencing was performed with immunoSEQ multiplex PCR; in TCRdb, only in-frame clones are kept and a portion is missing. The sample records 170,000 or so clones, over 85% being singletons. The sequencing sample was made of blood. Receptor source: a man aged 25 to 40 in good health.

The chain joins TRBV11-2 to TRBJ1-1; D gene uncertain. V lost 11 bases and J lost 3, with 19 bases in between. CDR1 and CDR2 from the germline V gene are SGHAT and FQNNGV. This CDR3 spans 14 amino acids. The CDR3 is CAGRDLRLDTEAFF. DNA of the CDR3: TGTGCCGGACGGGATCTTCGATTGGACACTGAAGCTTTCTTT.

This chain connects TRBV5-1 to TRBJ1-1; no firm D call. From germline, CDR1 is SGHRS and CDR2 YFSETQ. Trimming cost V 2 bases and J 1 base, with 9 bases left between them. The CDR3 sequence is 14 residues long. The CDR3 loop reads CASSFGLKNTEAFF. The CDR3 DNA is TGCGCCAGCAGCTTCGGACTGAAGAACACTGAAGCTTTCTTT.

V usage is TRBV29-1 and J usage is TRBJ1-5; D gene uncertain. CDR3 size: 13 residues. Per germline, CDR1 SQVTM and CDR2 ANQGSEA. Trimming removed 6 bases at V and 2 bases at J, with 11 bases between. The CDR3 reads CSVQKDGNQPQHF. The CDR3 region has the DNA TGCAGCGTCCAGAAGGACGGCAATCAGCCCCAGCATTTT.

In its sample, this clone was seen once. J is TRBJ1-4 and V is TRBV10-3, with D hard to call. CDR3 length equals 12 residues. In germline, CDR1 is ENHRY, CDR2 SYGVKD. V was pared by 10 bases and J by 0 bases, with 6 bases between. CDR3 in DNA: TGTGCCACCGGGGCAACTAATGAAAAACTGTTTTTT. As protein: CATGATNEKLFF.

V is TRBV21-1 and J is TRBJ1-2; no check of the table's D call, TRBD1, against the DNA was made. TRBV21-1 is a recognized pseudogene. This CDR3 has 16 residues. CDR3 DNA: TGTGCCAGCAGCCCCAGGGTTGCCAGGGGCTACTATGGCTACACCTTC. It yields the protein CASSPRVARGYYGYTF.

This clone appeared once. This rearrangement joins TRBV14 to TRBJ2-7; D unresolved. CDR3 size: 16 residues. CDR1 is SGHDN and CDR2 is FVKESK in the germline V gene. Trimming removed 0 bases from V and 3 bases from J, with 15 bases in between. DNA of the CDR3: TGTGCCAGCAGCCAAGATCTAGGGATAGGCCTCTACGAGCAGTACTTC. This encodes CASSQDLGIGLYEQYF.

V is TRBV28 and J is TRBJ2-1; 8 bases fit TRBD2. Germline values: CDR1 MDHEN, CDR2 SYDVKM. V lost 7 bases to trimming and J lost 3 bases; unmatched junction nucleotides: 17. The CDR3 sequence is 18 residues long. The CDR3 DNA reads TGTGCCAGCATCCCTCTAGCGGGTACTTTCCCGTACTACAATGAGCAGTTCTTC. Its translation is CASIPLAGTFPYYNEQFF.

In this sample, this clone turned up a few times. The genes are TRBV5-4 and TRBJ1-2; no definite D call. Germline V CDR1 and CDR2: SGHNT, YYREEE (reference sequence). The CDR3 extends over 12 amino acids. Trimming cost V 1 base and J 11 bases, with 12 bases left between them. The CDR3 DNA reads TGTGCCAGCAGCTTGTCGAGAATAGGATACACCTTC. This codes for CASSLSRIGYTF.

The chain couples TRBV7-8 to TRBJ2-4; tentatively, D is TRBD1 (5 bases). Deletions cut 1 base from V and 0 bases from J, with 10 bases between. This CDR3 is 16 amino acids long. Per the germline V gene, CDR1 is SGHVS and CDR2 is FQNEAQ. The CDR3 sequence: CASSLEGFLAKNIQYF. The CDR3 DNA reads TGTGCCAGCAGCTTAGAGGGGTTCTTAGCCAAAAACATTCAGTACTTC.

This clone was recorded only once. J is TRBJ1-3 and V is TRBV28; D not resolved. This CDR3 region has 13 residues. The V gene's germline CDR1 is MDHEN and CDR2 SYDVKM. The V gene lost 8 bases and the J gene lost 3 bases, with 11 bases spanning the gap. The chain's CDR3 is CASSPPLGNTIYF. CDR3 coding DNA: TGTGCCAGCTCCCCTCCGCTTGGAAACACCATATATTTT.

This sequence joins TRBV10-1 and TRBJ1-1; D unclear. Trimming took off 0 bases at V and 1 base at J, with 12 bases between the two ends. The CDR3 spans 16 residues. CDR1 is WNHNN, CDR2 SYGVQD, per germline (reference sequence). CDR3 loop: CASSESLSPENTEAFF. DNA for the CDR3: TGCGCCAGCAGTGAGTCTCTCAGCCCTGAGAACACTGAAGCTTTCTTT.

V usage is TRBV18 and J usage is TRBJ1-2, with no clear D. Germline V gene lookup returns CDR1 KGHSH and CDR2 LQKENI. The V and J ends lost 4 bases and 0 bases respectively, with 6 bases between them. The CDR3 consists of 13 residues. CDR3 in DNA: TGTGCCAGCTCACAGGGATCTAACTATGGCTACACCTTC. Its protein product is CASSQGSNYGYTF. The entire variable domain, with the rest obtained from reference TRBV18 and TRBJ1-2, is as follows: NAGVMQNPRHLVRRRGQEARLRCSPMKGHSHVYWYRQLPEEGLKFMVYLQKENIIDESGMPKERFSAEFPKEGPSILRIQQVVRGDSAAYFCASSQGSNYGYTFGSGTRLTVV.

The table lists this clone with a few counts. The J gene is TRBJ2-7, the V gene TRBV21-1. TRBV21-1 is marked as a pseudogene. CDR3 length: 14 amino acids. The CDR3: CASSNRDGPYEQYF. The CDR3 DNA follows: TGTGCCAGCAGCAACCGGGACGGGCCCTACGAGCAGTACTTC.

The V gene is TRBV10-1, the J gene TRBJ2-5, with 9 bases matching TRBD1. V lost 0 bases and J lost 3; bases outside the gene matches: 5. The CDR3 runs 16 residues. CDR1 is WNHNN and CDR2 is SYGVQD in the germline V gene (reference sequence). CDR3 sequence reads: CASSESYGQGKETQYF. For the CDR3, the DNA is TGCGCCAGCAGTGAGTCGTACGGACAGGGGAAAGAGACCCAGTACTTC.

V usage is TRBV19 and J usage is TRBJ1-5, with 8 positions matching TRBD1. The CDR3 runs 17 residues. V shed 5 bases and J 3 bases; nucleotides not matched to a gene: 12. Germline values: CDR1 LNHDA, CDR2 SQIVND (reference sequence). CDR3 sequence: CASSSSTGTGLNQPQHF. The DNA for the CDR3 is TGTGCCAGTAGTTCCAGTACCGGGACAGGACTCAATCAGCCCCAGCATTTT. The entire variable domain, with the rest obtained from reference TRBV19 and TRBJ1-5, is as follows: DGGITQSPKYLFRKEGQNVTLSCEQNLNHDAMYWYRQDPGQGLRLIYYSQIVNDFQKGDIAEGYSVSREKKESFPLTVTSAQKNPTAFYLCASSSSTGTGLNQPQHFGDGTRLSIL.

The V and J genes are TRBV4-2 and TRBJ2-5, with 9 positions matching TRBD1. Germline CDR1 and CDR2: LGHNA and YNFKEQ. The CDR3 totals 16 residues. V gave up 0 bases and J gave up 4 bases; unmatched junction bases: 6. CDR3 protein: CASSQDVGQGGETQYF. CDR3 sequence (DNA): TGTGCCAGCAGCCAAGATGTGGGACAGGGAGGAGAGACCCAGTACTTC.

The chain carries TRBV7-9 and TRBJ1-4; a possible D gene is TRBD1 (5 bases). The germline V gene has CDR1 SEHNR and CDR2 FQNEAQ (reference sequence). The V gene lost 3 bases and the J gene lost 6 bases, with 14 bases spanning the gap. The CDR3 totals 15 residues. CDR3 sequence: CASSFLTRDHEKLFF. In DNA form, the CDR3 reads TGTGCCAGCAGCTTTCTCACACGGGACCATGAAAAACTGTTTTTT.

This rearrangement joins TRBV12-5 to TRBJ2-1; 7 bases line up with TRBD2. The CDR3 covers 17 residues. The junction had 11 bases not matched to a gene; V was cut back by 1 base and J by 5 bases. In germline, CDR1 is LGHNT, CDR2 FRNRAP. Here the CDR3 DNA reads TGTGCTAGTGGTTTGGAGGCGGGAGTAAGATATAACAATGAGCAGTTCTTC. Encoded protein: CASGLEAGVRYNNEQFF.

This chain uses TRBV12-3 or TRBV12-4 with TRBJ1-2; the match to TRBD1 covers 7 bases. The CDR3 has 13 amino acids. With V trimmed by 5 bases and J by 0 bases, 0 bases remained unmatched. The CDR3 DNA reads as TGTGCCAGCAGTGGGACAGCTAACTATGGCTACACCTTC. The encoded protein is CASSGTANYGYTF.

This clone was seen a few times. This chain links TRBV15 with TRBJ1-6; 7 nucleotides line up with TRBD1. The CDR3 is 15 amino acids. V gave up 0 bases and J gave up 9 bases; unmatched junction bases: 5. Germline V gene lookup returns CDR1 LNHNV and CDR2 YYDKDF (reference sequence). CDR3 in amino acids: CATSREKGAGSPLHF. The CDR3 DNA follows: TGTGCCACCAGCAGAGAAAAGGGGGCTGGTTCACCCCTCCACTTT.

J is TRBJ2-4 and V is TRBV19; TRBD1 matches at 7 bases. Germline lookup yields CDR1 LNHDA and CDR2 SQIVND (reference sequence). V shed 0 bases and J 1 base; nucleotides not matched to a gene: 9. The CDR3 runs 18 residues. The CDR3 DNA reads as TGTGCCAGTAGTATAGATGCGACAGGGACGGGCGCCAAAAACATTCAGTACTTC. Its protein product is CASSIDATGTGAKNIQYF.